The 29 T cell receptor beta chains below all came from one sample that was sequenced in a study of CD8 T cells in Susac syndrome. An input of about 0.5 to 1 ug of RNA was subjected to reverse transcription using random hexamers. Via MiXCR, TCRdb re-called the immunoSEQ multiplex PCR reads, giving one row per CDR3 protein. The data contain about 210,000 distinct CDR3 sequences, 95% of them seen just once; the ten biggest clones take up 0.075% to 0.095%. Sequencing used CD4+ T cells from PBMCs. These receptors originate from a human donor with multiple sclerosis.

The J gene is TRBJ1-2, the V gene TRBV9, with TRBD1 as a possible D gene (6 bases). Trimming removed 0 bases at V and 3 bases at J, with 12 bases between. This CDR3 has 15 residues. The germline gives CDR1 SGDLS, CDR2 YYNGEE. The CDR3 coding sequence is TGTGCCAGCAGCGTAGAGGGGGGTATCGACTATGGCTACACCTTC. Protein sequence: CASSVEGGIDYGYTF.

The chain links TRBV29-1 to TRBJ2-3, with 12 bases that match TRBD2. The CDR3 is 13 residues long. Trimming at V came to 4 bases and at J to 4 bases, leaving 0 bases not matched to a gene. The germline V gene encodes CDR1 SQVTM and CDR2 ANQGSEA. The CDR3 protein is CSVGLAGADTQYF. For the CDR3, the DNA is TGCAGCGTTGGACTAGCGGGAGCAGATACGCAGTATTTT.

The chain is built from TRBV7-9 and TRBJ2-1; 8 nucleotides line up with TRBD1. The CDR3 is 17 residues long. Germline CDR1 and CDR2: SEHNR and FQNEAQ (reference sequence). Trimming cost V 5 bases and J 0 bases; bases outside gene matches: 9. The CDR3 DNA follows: TGTGCCAGCAGCGCCGGTCTGACAGGGGCCTCCTACAATGAGCAGTTCTTC. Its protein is CASSAGLTGASYNEQFF.

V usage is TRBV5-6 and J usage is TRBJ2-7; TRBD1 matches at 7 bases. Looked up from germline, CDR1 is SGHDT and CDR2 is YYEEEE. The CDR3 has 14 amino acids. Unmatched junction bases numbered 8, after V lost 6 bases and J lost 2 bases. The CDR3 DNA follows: TGTGCCAGCACCCCCGCCACAGGGGCCTACGAGCAGTACTTC. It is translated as CASTPATGAYEQYF.

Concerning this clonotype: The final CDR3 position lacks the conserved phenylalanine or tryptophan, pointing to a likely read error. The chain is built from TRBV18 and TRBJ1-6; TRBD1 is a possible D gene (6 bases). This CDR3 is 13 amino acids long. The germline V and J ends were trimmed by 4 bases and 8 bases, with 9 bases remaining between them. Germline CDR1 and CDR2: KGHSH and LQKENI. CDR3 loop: CASSRGGDSPLHL. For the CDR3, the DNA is TGTGCCAGCTCACGAGGGGGGGATTCACCCCTCCACCTT.

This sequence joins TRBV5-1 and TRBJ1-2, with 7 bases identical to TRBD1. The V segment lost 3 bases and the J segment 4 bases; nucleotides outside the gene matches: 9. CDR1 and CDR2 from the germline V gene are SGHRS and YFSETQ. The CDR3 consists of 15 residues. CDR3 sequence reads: CASSYRDRAPYGYTF. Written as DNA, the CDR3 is TGCGCCAGCAGCTACCGGGACAGAGCTCCCTATGGCTACACCTTC. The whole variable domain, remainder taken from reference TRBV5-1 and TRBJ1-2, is KAGVTQTPRYLIKTRGQQVTLSCSPISGHRSVSWYQQTPGQGLQFLFEYFSETQRNKGNFPGRFSGRQFSNSRSEMNVSTLELGDSALYLCASSYRDRAPYGYTFGSGTRLTVV.

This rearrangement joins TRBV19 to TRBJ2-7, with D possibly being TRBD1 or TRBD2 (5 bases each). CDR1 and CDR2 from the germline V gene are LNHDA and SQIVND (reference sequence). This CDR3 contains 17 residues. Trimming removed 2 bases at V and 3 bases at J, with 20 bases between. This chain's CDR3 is CASSIRPAWGINYEQYF. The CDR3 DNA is TGTGCCAGTAGTATACGCCCCGCCTGGGGGATTAACTACGAGCAGTACTTC.

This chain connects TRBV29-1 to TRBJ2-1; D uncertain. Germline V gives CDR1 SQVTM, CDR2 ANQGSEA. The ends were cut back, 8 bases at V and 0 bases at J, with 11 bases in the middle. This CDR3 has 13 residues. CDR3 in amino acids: CSSGTSSYNEQFF. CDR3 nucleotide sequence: TGCAGCTCCGGAACAAGCTCCTACAATGAGCAGTTCTTC.

The chain's CDR3 is CSAGQQGLGSPLHF. In nucleotides, the CDR3 is TGCAGTGCTGGGCAACAGGGATTAGGGTCACCCCTCCACTTT. The V and J genes are TRBV20-1 and TRBJ1-6; TRBD1 might be the D (6 bases). This CDR3 has 14 residues. Germline V gene data show CDR1 as DFQATT and CDR2 as SNEGSKA (reference sequence). Trimming removed 5 bases at V and 10 bases at J, with 18 bases between.

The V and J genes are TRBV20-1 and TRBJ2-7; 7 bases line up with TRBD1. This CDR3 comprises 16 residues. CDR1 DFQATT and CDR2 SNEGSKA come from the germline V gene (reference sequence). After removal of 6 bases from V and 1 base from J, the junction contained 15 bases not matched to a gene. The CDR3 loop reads CSAQRVGQGVSYEQYF. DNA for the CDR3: TGCAGTGCCCAGAGAGTAGGCCAGGGGGTTTCCTACGAGCAGTACTTC.

CDR3 protein: CSAPSGTGGDYKAEAFF. The DNA for the CDR3 is TGCAGTGCTCCCTCCGGGACAGGGGGCGACTATAAGGCTGAAGCTTTCTTT. The V and J genes are TRBV20-1 and TRBJ1-1; 12 nucleotides line up with TRBD1. The CDR3 totals 17 residues. V lost 5 bases and J lost 6; bases outside the gene matches: 16. From germline, CDR1 is DFQATT and CDR2 SNEGSKA (reference sequence).

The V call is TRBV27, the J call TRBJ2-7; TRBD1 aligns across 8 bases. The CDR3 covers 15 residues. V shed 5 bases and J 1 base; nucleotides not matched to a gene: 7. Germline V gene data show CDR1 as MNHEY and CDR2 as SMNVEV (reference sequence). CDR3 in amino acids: CASSGERQGSYEQYF. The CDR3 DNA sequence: TGTGCCAGCAGTGGGGAACGACAGGGGTCCTACGAGCAGTACTTC.

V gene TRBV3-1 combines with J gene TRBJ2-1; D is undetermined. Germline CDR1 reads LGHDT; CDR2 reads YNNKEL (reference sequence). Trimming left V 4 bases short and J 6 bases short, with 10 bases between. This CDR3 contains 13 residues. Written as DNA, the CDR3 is TGTGCCAGCAGCCGTGACATCCGCAATGAGCAGTTCTTC. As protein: CASSRDIRNEQFF.

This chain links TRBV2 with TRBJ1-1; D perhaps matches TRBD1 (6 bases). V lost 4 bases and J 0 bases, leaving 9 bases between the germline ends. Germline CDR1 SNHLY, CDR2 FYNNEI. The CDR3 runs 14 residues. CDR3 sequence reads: CASSVQGMNTEAFF. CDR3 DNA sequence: TGTGCCAGCAGTGTACAGGGAATGAACACTGAAGCTTTCTTT.

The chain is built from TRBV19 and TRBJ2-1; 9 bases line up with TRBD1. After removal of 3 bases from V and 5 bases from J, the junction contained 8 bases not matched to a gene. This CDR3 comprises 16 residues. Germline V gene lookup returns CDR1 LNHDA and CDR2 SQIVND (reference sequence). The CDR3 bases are TGTGCCAGTAGTATCCGGGACAGGGTCTTCGACAATGAGCAGTTCTTC. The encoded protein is CASSIRDRVFDNEQFF. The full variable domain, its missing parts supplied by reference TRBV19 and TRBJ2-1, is DGGITQSPKYLFRKEGQNVTLSCEQNLNHDAMYWYRQDPGQGLRLIYYSQIVNDFQKGDIAEGYSVSREKKESFPLTVTSAQKNPTAFYLCASSIRDRVFDNEQFFGPGTRLTVL.

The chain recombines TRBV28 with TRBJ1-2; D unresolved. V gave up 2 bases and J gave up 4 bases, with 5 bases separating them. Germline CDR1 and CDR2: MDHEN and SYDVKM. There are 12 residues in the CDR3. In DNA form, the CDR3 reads TGTGCCAGCAGTTTAGCAGCCTATGGCTACACCTTC. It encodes CASSLAAYGYTF.

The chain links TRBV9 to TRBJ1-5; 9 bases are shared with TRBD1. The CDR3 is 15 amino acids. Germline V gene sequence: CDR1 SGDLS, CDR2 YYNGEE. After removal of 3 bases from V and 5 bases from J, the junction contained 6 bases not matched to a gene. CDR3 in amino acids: CASSGGTGFDQPQHF. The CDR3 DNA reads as TGTGCCAGCAGCGGCGGGACAGGGTTTGATCAGCCCCAGCATTTT.

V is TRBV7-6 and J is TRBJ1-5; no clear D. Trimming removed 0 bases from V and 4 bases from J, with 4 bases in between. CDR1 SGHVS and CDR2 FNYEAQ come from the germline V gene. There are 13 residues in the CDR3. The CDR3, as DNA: TGTGCCAGCAGCTTAGCCATTAATCAGCCCCAGCATTTT. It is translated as CASSLAINQPQHF.

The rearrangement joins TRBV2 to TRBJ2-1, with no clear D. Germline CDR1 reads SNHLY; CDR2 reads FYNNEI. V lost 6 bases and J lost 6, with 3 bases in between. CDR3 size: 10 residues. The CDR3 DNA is TGTGCCAGCAGGAGCAATGAGCAGTTCTTC. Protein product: CASRSNEQFF. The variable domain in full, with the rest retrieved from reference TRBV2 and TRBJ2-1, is EPEVTQTPSHQVTQMGQEVILRCVPISNHLYFYWYRQILGQKVEFLVSFYNNEISEKSEIFDDQFSVERPDGSNFTLKIRSTKLEDSAMYFCASRSNEQFFGPGTRLTVL.

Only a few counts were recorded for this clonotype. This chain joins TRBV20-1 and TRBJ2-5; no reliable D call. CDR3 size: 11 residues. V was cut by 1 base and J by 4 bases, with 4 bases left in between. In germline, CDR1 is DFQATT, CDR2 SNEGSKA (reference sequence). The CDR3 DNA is TGCAGTGCTAGAGTTGTAGAGACCCAGTACTTC. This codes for CSARVVETQYF.

The CDR3 sequence: CASSPRMETQYF. The CDR3, as DNA: TGTGCCAGCTCACCACGTATGGAGACCCAGTACTTC. The J gene is TRBJ2-5, the V gene TRBV18; D is uncertain. The CDR3 sequence is 12 residues long. Trimming removed 1 base from V and 5 bases from J, with 5 bases in between. CDR1 is KGHSH and CDR2 is LQKENI in the germline V gene.

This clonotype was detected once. Here the CDR3 DNA reads TGTGCCAGCAGTGCGCGGGACATCCGTGTCACTGAAGCTTTCTTT. As protein: CASSARDIRVTEAFF. The chain employs TRBV6-2 or TRBV6-3 and TRBJ1-1; D is perhaps TRBD1 (6 bases). Germline-derived CDR1 and CDR2 are MNHEY and SVGEGT. This CDR3 region has 15 residues. V lost 5 bases, J lost 4 bases, and 17 bases lay in between.

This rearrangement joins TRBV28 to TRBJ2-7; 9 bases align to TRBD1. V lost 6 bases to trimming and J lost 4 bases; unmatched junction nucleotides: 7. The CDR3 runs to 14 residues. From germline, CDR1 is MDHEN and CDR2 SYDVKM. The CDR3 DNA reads TGTGCCAGCAGGGGACAGGGTTCTACTTACGAGCAGTACTTC. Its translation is CASRGQGSTYEQYF.

The CDR3 loop reads CASTLNGGVYEQFF. The CDR3 region has the DNA TGTGCCAGTACCTTGAATGGTGGTGTTTATGAGCAGTTCTTC. The chain couples TRBV19 to TRBJ2-1, with D unresolved. CDR1 and CDR2 from the germline V gene are LNHDA and SQIVND (reference sequence). Between the trimmed V and J ends, which lost 7 bases and 8 bases, there was a span of 18 bases. This CDR3 region has 14 residues.

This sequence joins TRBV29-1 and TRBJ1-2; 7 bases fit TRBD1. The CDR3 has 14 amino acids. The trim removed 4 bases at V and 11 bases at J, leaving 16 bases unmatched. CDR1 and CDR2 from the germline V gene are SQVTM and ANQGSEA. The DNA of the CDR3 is TGCAGCGTTGCCGAGGGGAGGACAGGTGTAATTTACACCTTC. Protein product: CSVAEGRTGVIYTF.

The CDR3 bases are TGTGCCACCAGCAGAGTTCACCAGGGGGGGCTAGCTTCACCCCTCCACTTT. Translation gives CATSRVHQGGLASPLHF. The V and J genes are TRBV15 and TRBJ1-6; 7 positions agree with TRBD1. The CDR3 covers 17 residues. V was pared by 1 base and J by 9 bases, with 12 bases of the junction left unmatched. Germline CDR1 is LNHNV and CDR2 is YYDKDF (reference sequence).

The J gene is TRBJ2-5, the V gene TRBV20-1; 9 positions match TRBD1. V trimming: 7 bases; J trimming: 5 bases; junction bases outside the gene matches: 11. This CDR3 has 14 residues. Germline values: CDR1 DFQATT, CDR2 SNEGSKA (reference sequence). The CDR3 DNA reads TGCAGTGTCCCCGGGACAGGGAATCAGGAGACCCAGTACTTC. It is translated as CSVPGTGNQETQYF.

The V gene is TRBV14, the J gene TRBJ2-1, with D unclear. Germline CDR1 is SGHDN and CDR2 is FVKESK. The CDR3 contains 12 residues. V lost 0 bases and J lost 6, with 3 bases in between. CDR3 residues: CASSQESNEQFF. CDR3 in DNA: TGTGCCAGCAGCCAAGAATCCAATGAGCAGTTCTTC.

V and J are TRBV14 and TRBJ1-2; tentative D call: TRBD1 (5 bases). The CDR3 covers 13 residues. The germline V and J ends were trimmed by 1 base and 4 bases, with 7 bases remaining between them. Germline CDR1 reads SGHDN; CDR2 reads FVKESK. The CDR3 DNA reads TGTGCCAGCAGCCAAGGACAGTCCTATGGCTACACCTTC. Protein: CASSQGQSYGYTF.